These 9 T cell receptor beta chains were all obtained from the same sample, sequenced in a study of blood T cell repertoires in COVID-19 (dated by TCRdb to the early 2020s). The protocol used for the library was the immunoSEQ multiplex PCR assay. The immuneACCESS repertoire file appears here via TCRdb, limited to in-frame rearrangements. These files lack a portion of the clones; in checked studies, under half of the deficit traces to unresolved V genes, and the cause of the others is not known. The sample has 260,000 or so clones on record, about nine tenths of them singletons. 2.5% to 3% of the sample rests with the top ten. The source material was PBMCs or T cells enriched from blood (not recorded which). The receptors shown here come from a woman in her twenties or thirties with acute COVID-19.

This chain joins TRBV2 and TRBJ2-7; weak D call: TRBD1 (6 bases). CDR1 and CDR2 from the germline V gene are SNHLY and FYNNEI. The CDR3 is 15 residues long. V lost 0 bases, J lost 2 bases, and 11 bases lay in between. CDR3: CASSEARQGPYEQYF. The CDR3 DNA is TGTGCCAGCAGTGAAGCGAGGCAGGGGCCCTACGAGCAGTACTTC.

The chain combines TRBV30 with TRBJ1-1, with 8 nucleotides matching TRBD1. With V trimmed by 5 bases and J by 9 bases, 20 bases remained unmatched. The CDR3 extends over 16 amino acids. Germline V gene lookup returns CDR1 GTSNPN and CDR2 SVGIG (reference sequence). The CDR3 spells CAWSYTGRGLESKAFF. CDR3 DNA sequence: TGTGCCTGGTCTTACACCGGCAGGGGGCTTGAGTCGAAAGCTTTCTTT.

The V and J genes are TRBV7-9 and TRBJ1-4; D remains ambiguous. The CDR3 has 14 amino acids. Trimming removed 5 bases at V and 3 bases at J, with 10 bases between. The germline gives CDR1 SEHNR, CDR2 FQNEAQ (reference sequence). The CDR3 coding sequence is TGTGCCAGCAGCCCTACTGACTCTAATGAAAAACTGTTTTTT. Amino acids: CASSPTDSNEKLFF.

The V gene is TRBV6-5, the J gene TRBJ2-7, with TRBD2 identical over 7 bases. CDR3 length: 12 residues. Germline CDR1 and CDR2: MNHEY and SVGAGI. Trimming at V came to 7 bases and at J to 4 bases, leaving 4 bases not matched to a gene. CDR3 nucleotides: TGTGCCAGCACCGACGGGGGGTACGAGCAGTACTTC. Translation gives CASTDGGYEQYF.

This clone was counted once. The rearrangement joins TRBV3-1 (or the pseudogene TRBV3-2) to TRBJ1-2; a possible D gene is TRBD1 (5 bases). This CDR3 comprises 15 residues. The V end was cut by 4 bases, the J end by 3 bases, with 15 bases between. The germline CDR1 and CDR2 sequences are LGHDT and YNNKEL (reference sequence). CDR3 in amino acids: CASSLGEVGDYGYTF. CDR3 nucleotides: TGTGCCAGCAGCCTTGGGGAGGTAGGGGACTATGGCTACACCTTC.

This clone was found once. V gene TRBV12-5 combines with J gene TRBJ2-7; 7 nucleotides line up with TRBD1. Germline trimming cut 3 bases from V and 3 bases from J; bases unmatched to any gene: 14. This CDR3 has 17 residues. The germline V gene has CDR1 LGHNT and CDR2 FRNRAP. DNA for the CDR3: TGTGCTAGTGGTTTCCTGTACACTGGGGACAGCCTCTACGAGCAGTACTTC. Translated: CASGFLYTGDSLYEQYF.

This clone occurred a few times. The CDR3 loop is CASRTNSNQPQHF. CDR3 nucleotides: TGTGCCAGCAGGACAAATAGCAATCAGCCCCAGCATTTT. The J gene is TRBJ1-5, the V gene TRBV27; D uncertain. This CDR3 spans 13 amino acids. Between the trimmed V and J ends, which lost 6 bases and 0 bases, there was a span of 6 bases. CDR1 is MNHEY and CDR2 is SMNVEV in the germline V gene (reference sequence).

The rearrangement links TRBV28 to TRBJ2-1; D may be TRBD1 (5 bases). Trimming pared 2 bases from V and 0 bases from J, leaving 11 bases between. Germline V lookup: CDR1 MDHEN, CDR2 SYDVKM. The CDR3 consists of 16 residues. The CDR3 spells CASSLTSDSSYNEQFF. DNA for the CDR3: TGTGCCAGCAGTTTAACATCTGACAGCTCCTACAATGAGCAGTTCTTC.

The chain has TRBV7-2 and TRBJ2-1, with D perhaps TRBD1 (5 bases). The CDR3 is 14 residues long. Germline values: CDR1 SGHTA, CDR2 FQGNSA. The germline V and J ends were trimmed by 3 bases and 5 bases, with 11 bases remaining between them. The CDR3 sequence is CASSLETADNEQFF. In DNA, the CDR3 is TGTGCCAGCAGCTTGGAGACAGCAGACAATGAGCAGTTCTTC.